Below are 20 T cell receptor beta chains sequenced from a single sample in a study of T cells in Graves' hyperthyroidism and ophthalmopathy. Amplification of TCR beta CDR3 regions was performed using RNA transcripts as template. Using the HTBI primer set, a first-round RT-PCR was run on the TCR CDR3. TCRdb reanalysed the multiplex PCR reads using MiXCR and keeps one entry per CDR3 protein. The data contain some 300,000 distinct CDR3 sequences, about an eighth of them singletons. The source material was blood. These receptors all come from a woman aged 30 to 39 with Graves' hyperthyroidism that later progressed to Graves' ophthalmopathy.

This clonotype was detected only once. A much larger clone differs from this one at a single base, so this may be a read error. The chain links TRBV27 to TRBJ2-3, with D uncertain. The germline V and J ends were trimmed by 6 bases and 4 bases, with 23 bases remaining between them. CDR1 is MNHEY and CDR2 is SMNVEV in the germline V gene (reference sequence). There are 17 residues in the CDR3. The CDR3 DNA reads as TGTGCCAGCAGCCCCCTCGAGTGGGCTAGGTGCTCAGATACGCAGTATTTT. Translated, it gives CASSPLEWARCSDTQYF.

This clonotype occurred many times. The chain combines TRBV12-3 or TRBV12-4 with TRBJ2-3; weak D call: TRBD1 (5 bases). V lost 3 bases and J lost 3, with 10 bases in between. There are 14 residues in the CDR3. The CDR3 region is CASSFAGRTDTQYF. CDR3 nucleotide sequence: TGTGCCAGCAGTTTCGCAGGGCGGACAGATACGCAGTATTTT.

This clonotype has ten or more counts. The gene calls are TRBV5-1 and TRBJ2-7, with 9 bases identical to TRBD1. CDR1 is SGHRS, CDR2 YFSETQ, per germline. V shed 4 bases and J 3 bases; nucleotides not matched to a gene: 5. The CDR3 has 14 residues. CDR3 in DNA: TGCGCCAGCAGCATTGGACAGGGGATCTACGAGCAGTACTTC. Translated: CASSIGQGIYEQYF.

This clonotype was counted between two and nine times. The chain uses TRBV5-6 and TRBJ2-5, with 7 bases matching TRBD2. V was pared by 4 bases and J by 4 bases, with 10 bases of the junction left unmatched. From germline, CDR1 is SGHDT and CDR2 YYEEEE. CDR3 size: 15 residues. The CDR3 spells CASSPLEGGLETQYF. For the CDR3, the DNA is TGTGCCAGCAGCCCATTGGAGGGAGGGTTAGAGACCCAGTACTTC.

The chain recombines TRBV6-2 or TRBV6-3 with TRBJ2-7; weak D call: TRBD1 (6 bases). The length of the CDR3 is 15 residues. Trimming stripped 5 bases from V and 5 bases from J, with 19 bases between. Germline CDR1 reads MNHEY; CDR2 reads SVGEGT. In DNA, the CDR3 is TGTGCCAGCAGTCAAAACCCGGACAGTTGGGACGAGCAGTACTTC. The encoded protein is CASSQNPDSWDEQYF.

This clonotype was recorded at least ten times. The rearrangement uses TRBV20-1 and TRBJ2-7; 7 nucleotides agree with TRBD2. Per germline, CDR1 DFQATT and CDR2 SNEGSKA (reference sequence). Trimming took 6 bases from V and 0 from J; bases not matched to a gene: 14. This CDR3 has 16 amino acids. CDR3 sequence reads: CSAPWGGSASSYEQYF. The CDR3 DNA reads TGCAGTGCCCCTTGGGGGGGTAGCGCTTCCTCCTACGAGCAGTACTTC.

This clonotype was seen at least ten times. The chain recombines TRBV9 with TRBJ2-1; no firm D call. The germline V gene encodes CDR1 SGDLS and CDR2 YYNGEE. The CDR3 runs 18 residues. V was trimmed by 0 bases and J by 0 bases, leaving 16 bases between them. The CDR3 loop reads CASSVEAVDFSSYNEQFF. CDR3 DNA sequence: TGTGCCAGCAGCGTAGAAGCTGTCGACTTCAGCTCCTACAATGAGCAGTTCTTC.

At least ten counts were recorded for this clonotype. This chain joins TRBV6-2 or TRBV6-3 and TRBJ1-2, with D unresolved. The CDR3 runs 14 residues. V was pared by 4 bases and J by 0 bases, with 9 bases between. Germline CDR1 and CDR2: MNHEY and SVGEGT. The CDR3 protein is CASSWAGANYGYTF. DNA of the CDR3: TGTGCCAGCAGTTGGGCCGGTGCTAACTATGGCTACACCTTC.

This clonotype was seen at least ten times. This sequence joins TRBV12-5 and TRBJ1-2; TRBD1 agrees at 11 bases. The CDR3 sequence is 15 residues long. From germline, CDR1 is LGHNT and CDR2 FRNRAP. J was trimmed by 6 bases and V by 6 bases; bases with no gene match: 9. The CDR3 nucleotides are TGTGCTAGTGGGGGCCGGGACAGGGGGAGGGATGGCTACACCTTC. Protein product: CASGGRDRGRDGYTF. The whole variable domain, remainder taken from reference TRBV12-5 and TRBJ1-2, is DARVTQTPRHKVTEMGQEVTMRCQPILGHNTVFWYRQTMMQGLELLAYFRNRAPLDDSGMPKDRFSAEMPDATLATLKIQPSEPRDSAVYFCASGGRDRGRDGYTFGSGTRLTVV.

At least ten counts were recorded for this clonotype. This chain connects TRBV6-2 or TRBV6-3 to TRBJ2-3; 9 bases line up with TRBD2. CDR3 length: 16 residues. V trimming: 4 bases; J trimming: 2 bases; junction bases outside the gene matches: 7. Looked up from germline, CDR1 is MNHEY and CDR2 is SVGEGT. CDR3 sequence (DNA): TGTGCCAGCAGTTCAACGACTAGCGGTTTCACAGATACGCAGTATTTT. Protein: CASSSTTSGFTDTQYF.

At least ten counts were recorded for this clonotype. The chain couples TRBV7-8 to TRBJ2-1; TRBD2 matches 7 bases. CDR1 and CDR2 (germline): SGHVS, FQNEAQ. CDR3 size: 15 residues. V dropped 1 base and J dropped 8; count of bases not matched to a gene: 8. The CDR3 DNA reads TGTGCCAGCAGCTTAGTCCGACTAGCCCCCCATGAGCAGTTCTTC. Translation gives CASSLVRLAPHEQFF.

Many counts were recorded for this clonotype. This chain links TRBV5-1 with TRBJ2-7; 13 positions agree with TRBD2. Germline V gene lookup returns CDR1 SGHRS and CDR2 YFSETQ. The CDR3 loop spans 18 amino acids. The V segment lost 4 bases and the J segment 5 bases; nucleotides outside the gene matches: 15. CDR3 nucleotide sequence: TGCGCCAGCAGCCGAGGACTAGCGGGAGTGGCCCTGTGGAACGAGCAGTACTTC. This sequence encodes CASSRGLAGVALWNEQYF.

There are many counts of this clonotype. This chain uses TRBV2 with TRBJ1-1; the D is unclear. Germline values: CDR1 SNHLY, CDR2 FYNNEI. The CDR3 covers 10 residues. V was cut by 6 bases and J by 8 bases, with 7 bases left in between. The CDR3 sequence: CASSPPEAFF. CDR3 bases: TGTGCCAGCAGCCCTCCCGAAGCTTTCTTT.

The chain joins TRBV20-1 to TRBJ2-3; TRBD2 matches 15 bases. J gave up 7 bases and V 7 bases, and 6 bases lay outside the gene matches. The CDR3 loop spans 14 amino acids. CDR1 and CDR2 from the germline V gene are DFQATT and SNEGSKA (reference sequence). CDR3 bases: TGCAGTGGAAGGACTAGCGGGAGGGCCAATACGCAGTATTTT. It codes for CSGRTSGRANTQYF.

The chain links TRBV7-9 to TRBJ2-3, with 9 bases that match TRBD2. CDR1 and CDR2 from the germline V gene are SEHNR and FQNEAQ (reference sequence). The CDR3 is made up of 16 amino acids. The V gene end was trimmed by 1 base and the J gene end by 4 bases; junction bases not matched to a gene: 6. The CDR3 region has the DNA TGTGCCAGCAGCTTAGGTCTAGCGGGATTGGCAGATACGCAGTATTTT. Protein product: CASSLGLAGLADTQYF.

The CDR3 protein is CASSVGAGAKTQYF. CDR3 sequence (DNA): TGTGCCAGCAGCGTAGGGGCAGGGGCGAAGACCCAGTACTTC. V usage is TRBV9 and J usage is TRBJ2-5; D may be TRBD1 (6 bases). The CDR3 has 14 amino acids. Germline V lookup: CDR1 SGDLS, CDR2 YYNGEE. Trimming cost V 0 bases and J 6 bases, with 12 bases left between them.

This clonotype occurred many times. This chain links TRBV12-3 or TRBV12-4 with TRBJ2-1; unclear D gene. Trimming took 3 bases from V and 7 from J, leaving 13 bases between them. The CDR3 has 14 amino acids. In nucleotides, the CDR3 is TGTGCCAGCAGTTTCTCGGTAGTAGCTAATGAGCAGTTCTTC. As protein: CASSFSVVANEQFF.

This clonotype was detected many times. The rearrangement links TRBV20-1 to TRBJ2-7, with TRBD2 identical over 14 bases. This CDR3 region has 14 residues. With V trimmed by 5 bases and J by 5 bases, 5 bases remained unmatched. The germline CDR1 and CDR2 sequences are DFQATT and SNEGSKA (reference sequence). CDR3 DNA sequence: TGCAGTGCTTACGAGGGACTAGCGGGAGACGAGCAGTACTTC. Encoded protein: CSAYEGLAGDEQYF.

This clonotype was detected many times. The V and J genes are TRBV19 and TRBJ2-1; 12 bases map to TRBD2. Trimming removed 8 bases from V and 4 bases from J; junction bases left unmatched: 6. This CDR3 region has 15 residues. The germline V gene has CDR1 LNHDA and CDR2 SQIVND (reference sequence). The CDR3, as DNA: TGTGCCAGTGGATGGACTAGCGGGACTTACAATGAGCAGTTCTTC. Its translation is CASGWTSGTYNEQFF.

J is TRBJ2-6 and V is TRBV28; 7 bases fit TRBD2. Germline V gene lookup returns CDR1 MDHEN and CDR2 SYDVKM. CDR3 length equals 15 residues. The CDR3 DNA sequence: TGTGCGCACCGGGGGGAGGGCTCTGGGGCCAACGTCCTGACTTTC. This codes for CAHRGEGSGANVLTF.